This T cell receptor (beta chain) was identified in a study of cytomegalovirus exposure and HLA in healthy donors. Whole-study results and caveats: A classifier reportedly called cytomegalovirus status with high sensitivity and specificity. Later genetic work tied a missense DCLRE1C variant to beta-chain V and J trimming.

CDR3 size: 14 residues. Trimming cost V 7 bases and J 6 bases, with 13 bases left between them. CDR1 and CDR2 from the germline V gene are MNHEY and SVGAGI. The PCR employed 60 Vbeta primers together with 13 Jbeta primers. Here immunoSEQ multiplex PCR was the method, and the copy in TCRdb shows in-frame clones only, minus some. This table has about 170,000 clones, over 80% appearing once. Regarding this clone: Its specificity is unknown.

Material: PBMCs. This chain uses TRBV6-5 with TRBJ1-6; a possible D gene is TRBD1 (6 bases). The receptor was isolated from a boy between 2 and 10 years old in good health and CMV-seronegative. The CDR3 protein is CASTNGQLNSPLHF. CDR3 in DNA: TGTGCCAGCACCAACGGACAGCTTAATTCACCCCTCCACTTT.